The clone carrying this TCR beta chain was recorded many times. Its target is not known. Germline V gives CDR1 SNHLY, CDR2 FYNNEI. V was cut by 8 bases and J by 0 bases, with 11 bases left in between. The CDR3 is 14 residues long. MiXCR, applied by TCRdb to the 5' RACE reads, yields one record per CDR3 protein. In the table there are under 800,000 distinct CDR3 sequences, over 20% of which are singletons. The data are from a study of identical twins. Findings of the study overall: One should note that invariant MAIT and iNKT cells could partly confound zero-insertion analyses.

These data also formed part of another study, on T cells expressing NK-cell markers. Turning to that study: Seven of eight sequenced donors tested HCMV-seropositive; one tested seronegative. Dominant NKG2C+ clonotypes accounted for roughly 1.0-7.0% of CD8+ T cells in six donors.

Sequencing was performed on PBMCs. The chain joins TRBV2 to TRBJ1-5, with a weak D call TRBD1 (5 bases). The origin of this receptor is a woman aged 18-29 years in good health. CDR3 region: CASQPGGSNQPQHF. CDR3 nucleotides: TGTGCCAGCCAGCCGGGGGGTAGCAATCAGCCCCAGCATTTT.